The T cell receptor beta chain under discussion was sequenced for a study of T cell responses to AZD1222 COVID-19 vaccine. Notes on this clone: The antigen remains undetermined.

Points from the study as a whole: Possibly, clonal diversity was underestimated; donors were largely white British and included more females. Unmutated variant regions are reportedly targeted by nearly half of spike-specific TCRs. Just a handful of AZD1222 recipients tested seropositive at baseline. Spike-specific TCR breadth and depth grew following two AZD1222 doses.

Using immunoSEQ multiplex PCR, the repertoire was profiled, and TCRdb retains in-frame clones only, with some absent. The sample lists 150,000 or so clones, 92% occurring once. Germline CDR1 KGHSH, CDR2 LQKENI. The V and J ends lost 4 bases and 3 bases, in that order; junction bases with no gene match: 6. The CDR3 totals 16 residues. The chain couples TRBV18 to TRBJ1-1; 12 bases map to TRBD1. This TCR came from an adult who received the AZD1222 COVID-19 vaccine. The sample here was peripheral blood, taken 28 days after the second AZD1222 dose. CDR3 DNA sequence: TGTGCCAGCTCACAGGGGGGACAGGGGGCGGACACTGAAGCTTTCTTT. It codes for CASSQGGQGADTEAFF.